This T cell receptor beta chain comes out of a study of glioma-infiltrating T cells after dendritic cell vaccination. Whole-study findings and limits: TCR clonality showed no direct relationship with survival.

Fresh-frozen tumor tissue and more than two years of survival data were available for all. All glioblastoma patients lacked an isocitrate dehydrogenase mutation. J lost 5 bases, V lost 3 bases, and 6 bases had no gene match. CDR1 is SGDLS and CDR2 is YYNGEE in the germline V gene. This CDR3 has 16 amino acids. Points on this clone: Its antigen is as yet unknown.

The immunoSEQ assay amplified TCRB CDR3 from up to roughly 2 ug DNA. Sequencing used immunoSEQ multiplex PCR; TCRdb keeps in-frame clones, though not all of them. Of 55,000 to 75,000 clones in the sample, around 81% are singletons; the top ten hold approximately 7.9%. The sequenced sample was blood, obtained before dendritic cell vaccination. This clonotype was obtained from a human donor with glioblastoma. The chain recombines TRBV9 with TRBJ2-3; 13 positions agree with TRBD2. The CDR3 DNA sequence: TGTGCCAGCAGCGGAACTAGCGGGGGGGCAAGAGATACGCAGTATTTT. Amino acid sequence: CASSGTSGGARDTQYF.